This T cell receptor (beta chain) is drawn from a study of cytomegalovirus exposure and HLA in healthy donors. Findings and limits, study-wide: Across donors, sequencing depth was assumed by presence/absence analyses to be roughly uniform. Using the classifier, cytomegalovirus status was reportedly diagnosed with high specificity and sensitivity. Being productive about 90% or about 30% of the time was typical of most TCR beta V segments in an earlier analysis. Later on, a genetic analysis was performed. It linked a missense variant in DCLRE1C with V- and J-gene trimming of TCR beta.

With 60 Vbeta and 13 Jbeta primers, the PCR was carried out. Libraries were prepared by immunoSEQ multiplex PCR; TCRdb keeps only in-frame clonotypes and omits some of them. The sample includes roughly 110,000 clones, roughly 70% of them seen just once. As to this clone: Its antigen remains unknown.

V was clipped by 2 bases and J by 6 bases; unmatched bases: 10. This CDR3 comprises 17 residues. Germline V gene sequence: CDR1 LNHDA, CDR2 SQIVND (reference sequence). This chain links TRBV19 with TRBJ2-1; 10 nucleotides align to TRBD1. Material for sequencing was PBMCs. The receptor's source is a woman aged 40 to 49 in good health and CMV-seropositive. CDR3 amino acids: CASSITRQGALANEQFF. CDR3 DNA sequence: TGTGCCAGTAGTATAACACGACAGGGGGCGCTGGCCAATGAGCAGTTCTTC.